The source of this TCR beta chain is a study of regulatory T cells in long-lasting Graves disease. Findings of the study overall: Persistent patients shared some 2,500 public clonotypes among themselves. Newly diagnosed patients shared fewer, at around 970.

Combining iRepertoire HTBI primers with Arm-PCR of CDR3 regions, the authors built TCR beta libraries. TCRdb re-derived calls from the multiplex PCR reads in MiXCR, one entry per CDR3 protein. Of approximately 350,000 distinct CDR3 sequences listed, about 12% are singletons. This clonotype was seen only a few times. Its antigen is not known. As to time point: newly diagnosed GD, antithyroid drugs for less than 3 months. RNA from PBMCs was the source of the TCR library. The CDR3 has 17 residues. V gave up 2 bases and J gave up 8 bases; unmatched junction bases: 15. Germline CDR1 and CDR2: SQVTM and ANQGSEA. Separately, the same data were catalogued under a study of T cells in Graves' hyperthyroidism and ophthalmopathy.

The source is a young woman with Graves disease. This chain connects TRBV29-1 to TRBJ1-3, with 10 bases identical to TRBD1. Sequenced here: peripheral blood mononuclear cells (PBMCs), sampled at new diagnosis, from a patient treated with antithyroid drugs. Here the CDR3 DNA reads TGCAGCGTTGAAAAGGGGGACAGGGGAGGGCCCGGGGACACCATATATTTT. Residues: CSVEKGDRGGPGDTIYF.